Presented here are 8 T cell receptor beta chains from one specimen sequenced in a study of molecular identifiers for immune sequencing clone quantification. In TCRdb, the PCR reads were re-called with MiXCR into one record per CDR3 protein. The table includes some 70,000 distinct CDR3 sequences, about a sixth detected once. Specimen: naive CD8+ T cells from blood, with Jurkat cell RNA spiked in. The subset was: FACS-sorted CD8+CD4-CCR7+CD45RA+ naive T cells. The receptors stem from a human donor in good health. Some libraries in this study had Jurkat cell RNA spiked in.

V usage is TRBV20-1 and J usage is TRBJ2-1; 14 bases map to TRBD2. J lost 9 bases, V lost 4 bases, and 11 bases had no gene match. CDR1 and CDR2 (germline): DFQATT, SNEGSKA (reference sequence). The CDR3 spans 16 residues. The CDR3 sequence is CSATNTGTSGRREQFF. The CDR3 DNA reads TGCAGTGCTACCAACACCGGGACTAGCGGGAGACGTGAGCAGTTCTTC.

This clonotype was counted between two and nine times. CDR3 sequence (DNA): TGTGCCAGCAGCCCCATGACCGGGGAGCTGTTTTTT. Its translation is CASSPMTGELFF. The chain joins TRBV9 to TRBJ2-2, with D unclear. Germline CDR1 reads SGDLS; CDR2 reads YYNGEE. Deletions cut 4 bases from V and 5 bases from J, with 6 bases between. The CDR3 contains 12 residues.

The table lists this clonotype with many counts. The V gene is TRBV13, the J gene TRBJ2-1; D ambiguous. The V and J ends lost 2 bases and 8 bases respectively, with 10 bases between them. Germline assignment: CDR1 PRHDT and CDR2 FYEKMQ (reference sequence). There are 13 residues in the CDR3. This chain's CDR3 is CASSLLGMDEQFF. In DNA, the CDR3 is TGTGCCAGCAGCTTACTTGGGATGGATGAGCAGTTCTTC.

V and J are TRBV28 and TRBJ2-1; 8 nucleotides line up with TRBD1. This CDR3 is 14 amino acids long. Per germline, CDR1 MDHEN and CDR2 SYDVKM. V dropped 6 bases and J dropped 6; count of bases not matched to a gene: 7. DNA for the CDR3: TGTGCCAGCAGACTGACAGGGGTCCTCAATGAGCAGTTCTTC. Its translation: CASRLTGVLNEQFF.

Many counts were recorded for this clonotype. The rearrangement joins TRBV20-1 to TRBJ2-1, with D perhaps given as TRBD1 or TRBD2 (5 bases each). Trimming took off 5 bases at V and 5 bases at J, with 16 bases between the two ends. The CDR3 length is 14 residues. Per the germline V gene, CDR1 is DFQATT and CDR2 is SNEGSKA (reference sequence). This CDR3 reads CSALLGAGNNEQFF. The CDR3 DNA sequence: TGCAGTGCTCTCCTCGGGGCCGGGAACAATGAGCAGTTCTTC.

With regard to this clonotype: This may stem from a read error, because a much larger clone lies one nucleotide away. Given the absence of the conserved phenylalanine or tryptophan at the CDR3 end, a read error is likely. This chain uses TRBV6-5 with TRBJ2-1; possibly TRBD2 for D (5 bases). Trimming left V 3 bases short and J 5 bases short, with 11 bases between. In germline, CDR1 is MNHEY, CDR2 SVGAGI. The CDR3 has 14 amino acids. The CDR3 sequence is CASSYDGGHNEQFL. For the CDR3, the DNA is TGTGCCAGCAGTTATGACGGAGGCCACAATGAGCAGTTCCTC.

Details on this clonotype: This may arise from a read error, as a much more abundant clone is one base away. This chain connects TRBV6-5 to TRBJ2-7; D gene uncertain. Trimming left V 5 bases short and J 12 bases short, with 17 bases between. This CDR3 has 12 residues. Germline CDR1 reads MNHEY; CDR2 reads SVGAGI. CDR3 sequence: CASSSGYEGRYF. For the CDR3, the DNA is TGTGCCAGCAGTAGTGGCTACGAAGGGCGGTACTTC.

At least ten counts were recorded for this clonotype. The chain employs TRBV11-2 and TRBJ2-1, with 9 positions matching TRBD2. Germline CDR1 reads SGHAT; CDR2 reads FQNNGV. The CDR3 has 15 amino acids. The J segment lost 7 bases and the V segment lost 6 bases, leaving 10 bases of the junction unmatched. The CDR3 loop is CASSSPGLATNEQFF. The CDR3 bases are TGTGCCAGCAGTTCTCCGGGACTAGCTACAAATGAGCAGTTCTTC.